The clone carrying this TCR beta chain has a count of ten or more. The germline gives CDR1 GTSNPN, CDR2 SVGIG (reference sequence). Trimming left V 5 bases short and J 3 bases short, with 13 bases between. The CDR3 loop spans 13 amino acids. This specimen comes from a study of early T cells in non-severe SARS-CoV-2 infection. Individual cDNA molecules each received unique molecular identifiers attached to them. TCRdb reprocessed the 5' RACE reads via MiXCR and lists one record per CDR3 protein. The sample carries 50,000 to 55,000 distinct CDR3 sequences, 7.5% to 10% recorded once. Sequenced: whole blood. This receptor was identified in an adult who was a healthcare worker with PCR-confirmed SARS-CoV-2 infection or an uninfected control (not recorded which). The rearrangement joins TRBV30 to TRBJ1-1; D is ambiguous. The CDR3 bases are TGTGCCTGGGGCCCCTCTTTGGACACTGAAGCTTTCTTT. It specifies CAWGPSLDTEAFF.